Presented here are 18 T cell receptor beta chains from one specimen sequenced in a study. The method was immunoSEQ multiplex PCR; TCRdb's version includes in-frame clones alone and lacks a portion of them. The sample has some 68,000 clones, 85% to 95% seen once. Sequencing input: PBMCs. The source of these receptors is a man aged 40-55 years with rheumatoid arthritis.

CDR3 protein: CASRSVMTDTEAFF. CDR3 DNA sequence: TGTGCCAGCAGGAGTGTTATGACGGACACTGAAGCTTTCTTT. The genes are TRBV6-5 and TRBJ1-1; D is unclear. Trimming left V 6 bases short and J 3 bases short, with 14 bases between. CDR1 is MNHEY, CDR2 SVGAGI, per germline. CDR3 size: 14 residues.

A single count supports this clone. The chain joins TRBV7-3 to TRBJ1-2, with 7 bases identical to TRBD1. Germline values: CDR1 SGHTA, CDR2 FQGTGA. CDR3 size: 15 residues. The V gene end was trimmed by 4 bases and the J gene end by 0 bases; junction bases not matched to a gene: 5. CDR3 DNA: TGTGCCAGCAGCTCCCAGGGGGGAACTAACTATGGCTACACCTTC. Amino acids: CASSSQGGTNYGYTF.

The V gene is TRBV11-3, the J gene TRBJ2-3, with 10 bases that match TRBD2. Germline V CDR1 and CDR2: SGHNT, YENEEA. The CDR3 runs to 19 residues. The V segment lost 1 base and the J segment 3 bases; nucleotides outside the gene matches: 13. The CDR3 nucleotides are TGTGCCAGCAGCTTAGGCCCCTCGAGCGGGGGGGCCTATACAGATACGCAGTATTTT. The encoded protein is CASSLGPSSGGAYTDTQYF. Complete variable domain (other parts from reference TRBV11-3 and TRBJ2-3): EAGVVQSPRYKIIEKKQPVAFWCNPISGHNTLYWYLQNLGQGPELLIRYENEEAVDDSQLPKDRFSAERLKGVDSTLKIQPAELGDSAVYLCASSLGPSSGGAYTDTQYFGPGTRLTVL.

The V call is TRBV5-1, the J call TRBJ1-5; D is undetermined. The V gene lost 4 bases and the J gene lost 4 bases, with 9 bases spanning the gap. Germline V gene data show CDR1 as SGHRS and CDR2 as YFSETQ. CDR3 size: 13 residues. The DNA for the CDR3 is TGCGCCAGCAGCCCCATTGGGAATCAGCCCCAGCATTTT. Translated, it gives CASSPIGNQPQHF.

The genes are TRBV18 and TRBJ2-3; possible D gene TRBD1, 7 bases. Germline lookup yields CDR1 KGHSH and CDR2 LQKENI. The CDR3 contains 15 residues. V lost 5 bases, J lost 1 base, and 13 bases lay in between. The CDR3 loop is CASSGGGTGTDTQYF. CDR3 nucleotides: TGTGCCAGCTCAGGAGGGGGCACGGGCACAGATACGCAGTATTTT.

In its sample, this clone was seen once. This sequence joins TRBV5-8 and TRBJ2-2; maybe TRBD1 (6 bases). The germline CDR1 and CDR2 sequences are SGHTS and YDEGEE. This CDR3 is 13 amino acids long. V shed 5 bases and J shed 6 bases, with 11 bases lying between them. The chain's CDR3 is CASSKDRAGELFF. The CDR3 DNA is TGTGCCAGCAGTAAGGACAGAGCCGGGGAGCTGTTTTTT.

V and J are TRBV6-5 and TRBJ2-2, with 11 bases matching TRBD2. Germline V gene data show CDR1 as MNHEY and CDR2 as SVGAGI. V was pared by 2 bases and J by 6 bases, with 2 bases of the junction left unmatched. The CDR3 length is 15 residues. This chain's CDR3 is CASSYLSGRAGELFF. The CDR3 DNA follows: TGTGCCAGCAGTTACCTTAGCGGGAGGGCCGGGGAGCTGTTTTTT.

The CDR3 loop is CASSGPDRGLYEQYF. The DNA of the CDR3 is TGTGCCAGCAGCGGCCCGGACAGGGGGCTCTACGAGCAGTACTTC. The V gene is TRBV9, the J gene TRBJ2-7; 11 nucleotides agree with TRBD1. The V and J ends lost 3 bases and 3 bases, in that order; junction bases with no gene match: 5. Germline assignment: CDR1 SGDLS and CDR2 YYNGEE. This CDR3 is built from 15 residues.

This clone came up a few times. The V gene is TRBV28, the J gene TRBJ1-5; D call uncertain. V lost 11 bases, J lost 6 bases, and 14 bases lay in between. CDR1 MDHEN and CDR2 SYDVKM come from the germline V gene. The CDR3 has 12 amino acids. This CDR3 reads CASREAGQPQHF. Here the CDR3 DNA reads TGTGCCTCCCGGGAGGCAGGTCAGCCCCAGCATTTT.

This chain uses TRBV20-1 with TRBJ1-6, with 9 bases lining up with TRBD1. Germline-derived CDR1 and CDR2 are DFQATT and SNEGSKA (reference sequence). After removal of 3 bases from V and 7 bases from J, the junction contained 7 bases not matched to a gene. The CDR3 is 15 residues long. CDR3 coding DNA: TGCAGTGCTAGTTATACCGGGACAGGGAATTCACCCCTCCACTTT. The encoded protein is CSASYTGTGNSPLHF.

This sequence joins TRBV27 and TRBJ2-7; unclear D gene. CDR1 MNHEY and CDR2 SMNVEV come from the germline V gene (reference sequence). There are 13 residues in the CDR3. V shed 3 bases and J shed 0 bases, with 6 bases lying between them. In DNA, the CDR3 is TGTGCCAGCAGTTTCTTGAGCTCCTACGAGCAGTACTTC. This codes for CASSFLSSYEQYF.

The chain joins TRBV2 to TRBJ1-6; tentatively, D is TRBD1 (5 bases). Germline lookup yields CDR1 SNHLY and CDR2 FYNNEI. Between the trimmed V and J ends, which lost 2 bases and 7 bases, there was a span of 15 bases. The CDR3 length is 16 residues. CDR3 amino acids: CASSETGTGYNSPLHF. CDR3 coding DNA: TGTGCCAGCAGTGAAACCGGGACGGGGTACAATTCACCCCTCCACTTT. The full variable domain, in which reference TRBV2 and TRBJ1-6 provide the parts outside the CDR3, is EPEVTQTPSHQVTQMGQEVILRCVPISNHLYFYWYRQILGQKVEFLVSFYNNEISEKSEIFDDQFSVERPDGSNFTLKIRSTKLEDSAMYFCASSETGTGYNSPLHFGNGTRLTVT.

The chain couples TRBV9 to TRBJ2-5; D uncertain. Germline V gene sequence: CDR1 SGDLS, CDR2 YYNGEE. The CDR3 sequence is 11 residues long. V gave up 3 bases and J gave up 3 bases, with 3 bases separating them. In DNA form, the CDR3 reads TGTGCCAGCAGCGCGGAAGAGACCCAGTACTTC. Its protein is CASSAEETQYF.

The rearrangement joins TRBV19 to TRBJ1-1; unclear D gene. The germline V and J ends were trimmed by 3 bases and 0 bases, with 11 bases remaining between them. Germline V CDR1 and CDR2: LNHDA, SQIVND (reference sequence). CDR3 length equals 15 residues. In DNA form, the CDR3 reads TGTGCCAGTAGTATGCGTAGCCAGGTGAACACTGAAGCTTTCTTT. Residues: CASSMRSQVNTEAFF. Full variable domain (rest looked up from reference TRBV19 and TRBJ1-1): DGGITQSPKYLFRKEGQNVTLSCEQNLNHDAMYWYRQDPGQGLRLIYYSQIVNDFQKGDIAEGYSVSREKKESFPLTVTSAQKNPTAFYLCASSMRSQVNTEAFFGQGTRLTVV.

This sequence joins TRBV24-1 and TRBJ2-1; 8 nucleotides match TRBD2. The CDR3 runs to 14 residues. The V segment lost 7 bases and the J segment 9 bases; nucleotides outside the gene matches: 10. Germline lookup yields CDR1 KGHDR and CDR2 SFDVKD. In nucleotides, the CDR3 is TGTGCCACCAGGCAAGCGGGAGACAGGTCTGAGCAGTTCTTC. Encoded protein: CATRQAGDRSEQFF.

The chain combines TRBV6-2 or TRBV6-3 with TRBJ2-7; D possibly corresponds to TRBD2 (6 bases). Germline CDR1 reads MNHEY; CDR2 reads SVGEGT. CDR3 length: 14 amino acids. V was shortened by 2 bases and J by 2 bases, with 10 bases between the two germline ends. As DNA, the CDR3 is TGTGCCAGCAGTTACGCTGGGGAGGCCTACGAGCAGTACTTC. Translation gives CASSYAGEAYEQYF.

The sample holds one count of this clone. The chain recombines TRBV7-3 with TRBJ1-2; D might be TRBD1 (6 bases). With 5 bases removed from V and 5 bases from J, the gap between germline ends came to 15 bases. The CDR3 is 14 amino acids. Germline V gene data show CDR1 as SGHTA and CDR2 as FQGTGA. The CDR3 is CASSPGPGAYGYTF. The CDR3 DNA reads as TGTGCCAGCAGCCCGGGGCCGGGGGCATATGGCTACACCTTC.

The chain is built from TRBV19 and TRBJ2-5; a weak D match, TRBD1 (5 bases). The CDR3 length is 13 residues. In germline, CDR1 is LNHDA, CDR2 SQIVND (reference sequence). V lost 3 bases and J lost 3, with 8 bases in between. CDR3 sequence reads: CASSMGREETQYF. The CDR3 DNA reads TGTGCCAGTAGTATGGGCAGGGAAGAGACCCAGTACTTC.